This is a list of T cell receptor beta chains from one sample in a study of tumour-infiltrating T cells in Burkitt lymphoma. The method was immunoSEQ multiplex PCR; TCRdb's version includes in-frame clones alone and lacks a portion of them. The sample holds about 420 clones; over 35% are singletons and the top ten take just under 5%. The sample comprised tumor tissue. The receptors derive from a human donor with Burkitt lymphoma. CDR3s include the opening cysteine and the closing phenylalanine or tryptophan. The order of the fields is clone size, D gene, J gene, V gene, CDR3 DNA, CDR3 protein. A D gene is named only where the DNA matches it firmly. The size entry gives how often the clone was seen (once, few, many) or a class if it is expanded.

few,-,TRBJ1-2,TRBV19,TGTGCCACGGGGGTTTGGGACTATGGCTACACCTTC,CATGVWDYGYTF